The TCR beta chain described here comes from a study of regulatory T cells in long-lasting Graves disease. Turning to the study itself: Graves' patients diagnosed newly had used antithyroid drugs under 3 months.

General study points: Less diverse TCR repertoires were seen in persistent Graves' patients than in newly diagnosed ones.

Arm-PCR of CDR3 regions and iRepertoire HTBI primers were the basis on which TCR beta libraries were built. TCRdb reanalysed the multiplex PCR reads using MiXCR and keeps one entry per CDR3 protein. The table records 440,000 or so distinct CDR3 sequences, 16% of them present only once. This clonotype was counted ten times or more. Its specificity is not known. V lost 5 bases and J 4 bases, leaving 12 bases between the germline ends. The germline gives CDR1 SEHNR, CDR2 FQNEAQ (reference sequence). The CDR3 is 14 residues long. The time point was: newly diagnosed GD, antithyroid drugs for less than 3 months. From PBMCs, RNA was extracted and then used to make the TCR library. Separately, the same data were catalogued under a study of T cells in Graves' hyperthyroidism and ophthalmopathy. That publication notes: Patients aged 18 to 65 had newly diagnosed hyperthyroidism that had lasted under 2 months. The authors' 13 V-J model separated ophthalmopathy from stable hyperthyroidism.

This receptor was identified in a woman in her 30s with Graves disease. The sequencing here drew on peripheral blood mononuclear cells (PBMCs), taken at new diagnosis, from a patient treated with antithyroid drugs. The rearrangement uses TRBV7-9 and TRBJ2-1; D possibly corresponds to TRBD1 (5 bases). The CDR3 DNA sequence: TGTGCCAGCAGCCAAGAGACAGTTTACAATGAGCAGTTCTTC. It yields the protein CASSQETVYNEQFF. The full variable domain, with the rest looked up from reference TRBV7-9 and TRBJ2-1, is DTGVSQNPRHKITKRGQNVTFRCDPISEHNRLYWYRQTLGQGPEFLTYFQNEAQLEKSRLLSDRFSAERPKGSFSTLEIQRTEQGDSAMYLCASSQETVYNEQFFGPGTRLTVL.